These 17 T cell receptor beta chains were sequenced from one sample in a study of OX40 agonist ivuxolimab in advanced cancers. The method was the immunoSEQ multiplex PCR assay. TCRdb holds this immuneACCESS table with in-frame rearrangements only. Some clones are missing; in checked studies, unresolved V genes explain under half, and the rest has no known cause. The sample table shows approximately 84,000 clones, and roughly 87% are seen once. The top ten clonotypes cover about 0.2% of the sample. This specimen was CD4+ or CD8+ T cells sorted from blood, taken in a trial of the OX40 agonist ivuxolimab. Receptors originate from an adult with an advanced solid tumor such as melanoma, head and neck, liver or kidney cancer.

The V and J genes are TRBV19 and TRBJ2-3, with 11 bases matching TRBD2. The CDR3 spans 19 residues. Germline V gene sequence: CDR1 LNHDA, CDR2 SQIVND (reference sequence). Trimming took 5 bases from V and 2 from J; bases not matched to a gene: 15. The CDR3 sequence: CASSPGGASGRSITDTQYF. The CDR3 nucleotides are TGTGCCAGTAGTCCAGGCGGTGCTAGCGGGAGGAGTATCACAGATACGCAGTATTTT.

The chain carries TRBV6-4 and TRBJ2-1, with D perhaps matching TRBD2 (6 bases). Germline V gene sequence: CDR1 MRHNA, CDR2 SNTAGT. V lost 3 bases and J 2 bases, leaving 11 bases between the germline ends. This CDR3 spans 15 amino acids. The chain's CDR3 is CASSEGGNTYNEQFF. The CDR3 region has the DNA TGTGCCAGCAGTGAAGGCGGGAACACCTACAATGAGCAGTTCTTC.

The V call is TRBV18, the J call TRBJ1-1; D call uncertain. With 6 bases removed from V and 3 bases from J, the gap between germline ends came to 17 bases. The CDR3 sequence is 15 residues long. Per germline, CDR1 KGHSH and CDR2 LQKENI. The CDR3 bases are TGTGCCAGCTCGCAGGCCCCCGGTTCGGACACTGAAGCTTTCTTT. It is translated as CASSQAPGSDTEAFF.

This chain joins TRBV7-9 and TRBJ2-1; D call uncertain. Germline V gene lookup returns CDR1 SEHNR and CDR2 FQNEAQ (reference sequence). V lost 2 bases and J 5 bases, leaving 7 bases between the germline ends. The CDR3 is 13 residues long. The CDR3 DNA reads as TGTGCCAGCAGCTTACGGAGTGACAATGAGCAGTTCTTC. It codes for CASSLRSDNEQFF.

This clone turned up a few times. This chain links TRBV5-4 with TRBJ2-2, with TRBD2 matching 11 bases. Germline assignment: CDR1 SGHNT and CDR2 YYREEE (reference sequence). This CDR3 is built from 18 residues. J was trimmed by 2 bases and V by 4 bases; bases with no gene match: 10. The CDR3 coding sequence is TGTGCCAGCAGCCCGACTAGCGGGGTCTCTCTAAACACCGGGGAGCTGTTTTTT. Encoded protein: CASSPTSGVSLNTGELFF.

The rearrangement links TRBV4-3 to TRBJ2-3, with 11 bases lining up with TRBD1. Germline CDR1 is LGHNA and CDR2 is YSLEER. Trimming took 0 bases from V and 3 from J; bases not matched to a gene: 2. CDR3 length: 16 residues. The CDR3 DNA follows: TGCGCCAGCAGCCAAGAAGGGACAGGGGGGACAGATACGCAGTATTTT. This codes for CASSQEGTGGTDTQYF.

The chain carries TRBV9 and TRBJ2-3; D gene unclear. The CDR3 sequence is 11 residues long. Germline CDR1 SGDLS, CDR2 YYNGEE. Trimming removed 3 bases from V and 6 bases from J, with 5 bases in between. The CDR3 spells CASSAEDTQYF. CDR3 nucleotides: TGTGCCAGCAGCGCTGAGGATACGCAGTATTTT.

This chain uses TRBV27 with TRBJ1-1; 8 bases map to TRBD1. This CDR3 contains 14 residues. With 6 bases clipped from V and 5 bases from J, the junction kept 8 bases outside the gene matches. Germline CDR1 and CDR2: MNHEY and SMNVEV (reference sequence). The CDR3 nucleotides read TGTGCCAGCAGGATCAGGGGGCGCGTTACTGAAGCTTTCTTT. Translating gives CASRIRGRVTEAFF.

The chain carries TRBV5-1 and TRBJ2-4, with D possibly matching TRBD2 (5 bases). V was pared by 0 bases and J by 3 bases, with 10 bases between. Germline V gives CDR1 SGHRS, CDR2 YFSETQ. This CDR3 region has 15 residues. The CDR3 spells CASSLEGGGKNIQYF. The CDR3 coding sequence is TGCGCCAGCAGCTTGGAGGGCGGAGGCAAAAACATTCAGTACTTC.

V usage is TRBV5-1 and J usage is TRBJ2-5; D is unresolved. The CDR3 contains 11 residues. Germline V lookup: CDR1 SGHRS, CDR2 YFSETQ. V shed 2 bases and J shed 6 bases, with 5 bases lying between them. CDR3 loop: CASSFSKTQYF. CDR3 DNA: TGCGCCAGCAGCTTTTCGAAGACCCAGTACTTC.

V is TRBV15 and J is TRBJ2-7; D tentatively reads TRBD1 or TRBD2 (5 bases each). The CDR3 is 15 amino acids. CDR1 and CDR2 (germline): LNHNV, YYDKDF (reference sequence). Trimming removed 0 bases at V and 1 base at J, with 10 bases between. CDR3 nucleotides: TGTGCCACCAGCAGAGATTTTGGGGGATCCTACGAGCAGTACGTC. Amino acid sequence: CATSRDFGGSYEQYV.

This clone was recorded once. For the CDR3, the DNA is TGTGCCACCAGCAGAAGGCTCGGCACCATATATTTT. Translation: CATSRRLGTIYF. The chain joins TRBV15 to TRBJ1-3; no reliable D call. Trimming shortened V by 2 bases and J by 9 bases, and 8 bases separated the two germline ends. CDR1 LNHNV and CDR2 YYDKDF come from the germline V gene (reference sequence). This CDR3 has 12 amino acids. Looking up the rest from reference TRBV15 and TRBJ1-3 gives the full variable domain: DAMVIQNPRYQVTQFGKPVTLSCSQTLNHNVMYWYQQKSSQAPKLLFHYYDKDFNNEADTPDNFQSRRPNTSFCFLDIRSPGLGDTAMYLCATSRRLGTIYFGEGSWLTVV.

The V and J genes are TRBV9 and TRBJ2-1; the match to TRBD2 covers 8 bases. V lost 4 bases, J lost 9 bases, and 9 bases stayed unmatched. Germline CDR1 is SGDLS and CDR2 is YYNGEE. The CDR3 consists of 14 residues. For the CDR3, the DNA is TGTGCCAGCAGCCGCCGGACTAGCTCATCTGAGCAGTTCTTC. It is translated as CASSRRTSSSEQFF.

The gene calls are TRBV9 and TRBJ2-3; the D gene is possibly TRBD1 (6 bases). The CDR3 sequence is 16 residues long. Trimming cost V 4 bases and J 2 bases, with 17 bases left between them. The germline V gene encodes CDR1 SGDLS and CDR2 YYNGEE. CDR3 nucleotide sequence: TGTGCCAGCAGCTTGAAGGACAGAACTCCCACAGATACGCAGTATTTT. It is translated as CASSLKDRTPTDTQYF.

This sequence joins TRBV30 and TRBJ1-1; D remains unclear. V lost 5 bases and J lost 1, with 8 bases in between. The CDR3 extends over 12 amino acids. From germline, CDR1 is GTSNPN and CDR2 SVGIG (reference sequence). The CDR3 region has the DNA TGTGCCTGGGGAATCAGGAACACTGAAGCTTTCTTT. As protein: CAWGIRNTEAFF.

A single count supports this clone. This rearrangement joins TRBV4-1 to TRBJ2-1; weak D call: TRBD2 (6 bases). This CDR3 spans 14 amino acids. The germline V gene encodes CDR1 MGHRA and CDR2 YSYEKL. The germline V and J ends were trimmed by 4 bases and 9 bases, with 16 bases remaining between them. The CDR3 is CASSPYFGSPEQFF. The CDR3 coding sequence is TGCGCCAGCAGCCCCTATTTCGGGAGCCCTGAGCAGTTCTTC.

The V gene is TRBV10-1, the J gene TRBJ2-1, with TRBD2 identical over 12 bases. The CDR3 runs to 15 residues. Germline V gives CDR1 WNHNN, CDR2 SYGVQD (reference sequence). V was clipped by 8 bases and J by 9 bases; unmatched bases: 11. The CDR3, as DNA: TGCGCCAGCGCGGCGACTAGCGGGGGCAAAGGTGAGCAGTTCTTC. Translation: CASAATSGGKGEQFF.